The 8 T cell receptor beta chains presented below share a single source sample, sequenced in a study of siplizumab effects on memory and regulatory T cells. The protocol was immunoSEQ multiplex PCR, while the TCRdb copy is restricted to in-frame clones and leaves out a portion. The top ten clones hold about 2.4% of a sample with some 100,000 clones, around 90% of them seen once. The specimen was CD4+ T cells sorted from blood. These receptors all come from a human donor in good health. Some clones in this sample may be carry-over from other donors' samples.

In DNA form, the CDR3 reads TGTGCCAGTAGGACAACAGGGGTGAATAGCAATCAGCCCCAGCATTTT. Translated: CASRTTGVNSNQPQHF. The V gene is TRBV19, the J gene TRBJ1-5; 7 positions agree with TRBD1. CDR1 and CDR2 from the germline V gene are LNHDA and SQIVND (reference sequence). The CDR3 extends over 16 amino acids. V lost 6 bases to trimming and J lost 0 bases; unmatched junction nucleotides: 8.

CDR3 sequence reads: CASTKYGGLEELFF. In DNA, the CDR3 is TGTGCCAGTACTAAGTACGGGGGGCTGGAGGAGCTGTTTTTT. The chain joins TRBV7-9 to TRBJ2-2, with D tentatively TRBD2 (7 bases). There are 14 residues in the CDR3. In germline, CDR1 is SEHNR, CDR2 FQNEAQ (reference sequence). The V and J ends lost 9 bases and 10 bases respectively, with 21 bases between them.

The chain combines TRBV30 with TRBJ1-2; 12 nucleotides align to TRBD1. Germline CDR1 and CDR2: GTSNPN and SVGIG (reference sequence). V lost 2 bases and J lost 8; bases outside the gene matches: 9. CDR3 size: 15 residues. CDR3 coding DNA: TGTGCCTGGAGTTCTGGGGGACAGGGGGCGCAAGGCTACACCTTC. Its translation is CAWSSGGQGAQGYTF.

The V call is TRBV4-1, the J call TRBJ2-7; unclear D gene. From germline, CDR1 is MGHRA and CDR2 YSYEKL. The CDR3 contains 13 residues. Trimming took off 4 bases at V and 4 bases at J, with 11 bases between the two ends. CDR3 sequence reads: CASSLTVRYEQYF. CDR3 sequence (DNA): TGCGCCAGCAGCCTAACAGTTAGGTACGAGCAGTACTTC.

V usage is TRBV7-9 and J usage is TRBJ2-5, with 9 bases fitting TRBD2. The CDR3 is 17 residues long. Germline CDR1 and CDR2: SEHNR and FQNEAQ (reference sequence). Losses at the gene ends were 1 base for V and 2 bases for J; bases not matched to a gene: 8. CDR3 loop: CASSLGLAGSLQETQYF. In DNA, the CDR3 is TGTGCCAGCAGCTTAGGCCTAGCGGGATCGCTTCAAGAGACCCAGTACTTC.

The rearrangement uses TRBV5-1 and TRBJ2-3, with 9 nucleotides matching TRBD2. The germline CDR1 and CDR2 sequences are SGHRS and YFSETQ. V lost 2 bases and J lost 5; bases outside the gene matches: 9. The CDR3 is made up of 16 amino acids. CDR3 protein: CASSLRGREGGDTQYF. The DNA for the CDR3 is TGCGCCAGCAGCTTACGCGGGAGGGAGGGCGGAGATACGCAGTATTTT.

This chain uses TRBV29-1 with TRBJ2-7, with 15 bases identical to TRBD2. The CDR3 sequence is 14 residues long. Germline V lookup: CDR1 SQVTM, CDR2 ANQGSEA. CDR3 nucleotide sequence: TGCACCGAATCCGGGACTAGCGGGAGGTACGAGCAGTACTTC. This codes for CTESGTSGRYEQYF.

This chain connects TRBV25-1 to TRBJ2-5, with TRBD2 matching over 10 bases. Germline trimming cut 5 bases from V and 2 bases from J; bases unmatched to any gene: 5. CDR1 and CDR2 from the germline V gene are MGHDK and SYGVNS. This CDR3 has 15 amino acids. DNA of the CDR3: TGTGCCAGCAGTTTAGGGACTAGCGTGCAAGAGACCCAGTACTTC. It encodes CASSLGTSVQETQYF.